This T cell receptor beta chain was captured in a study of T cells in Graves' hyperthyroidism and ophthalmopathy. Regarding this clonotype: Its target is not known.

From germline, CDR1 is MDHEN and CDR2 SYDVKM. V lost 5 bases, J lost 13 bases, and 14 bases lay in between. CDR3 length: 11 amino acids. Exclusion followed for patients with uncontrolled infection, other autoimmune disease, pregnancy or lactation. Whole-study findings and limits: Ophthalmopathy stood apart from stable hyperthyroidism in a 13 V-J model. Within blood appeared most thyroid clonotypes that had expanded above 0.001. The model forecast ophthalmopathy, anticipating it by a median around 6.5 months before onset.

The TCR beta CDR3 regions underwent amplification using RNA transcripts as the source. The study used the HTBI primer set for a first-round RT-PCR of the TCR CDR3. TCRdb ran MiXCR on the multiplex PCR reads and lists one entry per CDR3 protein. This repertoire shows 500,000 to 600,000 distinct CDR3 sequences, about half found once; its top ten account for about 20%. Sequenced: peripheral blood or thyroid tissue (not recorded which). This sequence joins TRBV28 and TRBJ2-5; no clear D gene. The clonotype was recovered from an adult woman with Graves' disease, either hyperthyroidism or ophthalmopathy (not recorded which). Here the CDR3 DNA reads TGTGCCAGCAGTCCTAGAGTGGATGGGTACTTC. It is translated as CASSPRVDGYF.